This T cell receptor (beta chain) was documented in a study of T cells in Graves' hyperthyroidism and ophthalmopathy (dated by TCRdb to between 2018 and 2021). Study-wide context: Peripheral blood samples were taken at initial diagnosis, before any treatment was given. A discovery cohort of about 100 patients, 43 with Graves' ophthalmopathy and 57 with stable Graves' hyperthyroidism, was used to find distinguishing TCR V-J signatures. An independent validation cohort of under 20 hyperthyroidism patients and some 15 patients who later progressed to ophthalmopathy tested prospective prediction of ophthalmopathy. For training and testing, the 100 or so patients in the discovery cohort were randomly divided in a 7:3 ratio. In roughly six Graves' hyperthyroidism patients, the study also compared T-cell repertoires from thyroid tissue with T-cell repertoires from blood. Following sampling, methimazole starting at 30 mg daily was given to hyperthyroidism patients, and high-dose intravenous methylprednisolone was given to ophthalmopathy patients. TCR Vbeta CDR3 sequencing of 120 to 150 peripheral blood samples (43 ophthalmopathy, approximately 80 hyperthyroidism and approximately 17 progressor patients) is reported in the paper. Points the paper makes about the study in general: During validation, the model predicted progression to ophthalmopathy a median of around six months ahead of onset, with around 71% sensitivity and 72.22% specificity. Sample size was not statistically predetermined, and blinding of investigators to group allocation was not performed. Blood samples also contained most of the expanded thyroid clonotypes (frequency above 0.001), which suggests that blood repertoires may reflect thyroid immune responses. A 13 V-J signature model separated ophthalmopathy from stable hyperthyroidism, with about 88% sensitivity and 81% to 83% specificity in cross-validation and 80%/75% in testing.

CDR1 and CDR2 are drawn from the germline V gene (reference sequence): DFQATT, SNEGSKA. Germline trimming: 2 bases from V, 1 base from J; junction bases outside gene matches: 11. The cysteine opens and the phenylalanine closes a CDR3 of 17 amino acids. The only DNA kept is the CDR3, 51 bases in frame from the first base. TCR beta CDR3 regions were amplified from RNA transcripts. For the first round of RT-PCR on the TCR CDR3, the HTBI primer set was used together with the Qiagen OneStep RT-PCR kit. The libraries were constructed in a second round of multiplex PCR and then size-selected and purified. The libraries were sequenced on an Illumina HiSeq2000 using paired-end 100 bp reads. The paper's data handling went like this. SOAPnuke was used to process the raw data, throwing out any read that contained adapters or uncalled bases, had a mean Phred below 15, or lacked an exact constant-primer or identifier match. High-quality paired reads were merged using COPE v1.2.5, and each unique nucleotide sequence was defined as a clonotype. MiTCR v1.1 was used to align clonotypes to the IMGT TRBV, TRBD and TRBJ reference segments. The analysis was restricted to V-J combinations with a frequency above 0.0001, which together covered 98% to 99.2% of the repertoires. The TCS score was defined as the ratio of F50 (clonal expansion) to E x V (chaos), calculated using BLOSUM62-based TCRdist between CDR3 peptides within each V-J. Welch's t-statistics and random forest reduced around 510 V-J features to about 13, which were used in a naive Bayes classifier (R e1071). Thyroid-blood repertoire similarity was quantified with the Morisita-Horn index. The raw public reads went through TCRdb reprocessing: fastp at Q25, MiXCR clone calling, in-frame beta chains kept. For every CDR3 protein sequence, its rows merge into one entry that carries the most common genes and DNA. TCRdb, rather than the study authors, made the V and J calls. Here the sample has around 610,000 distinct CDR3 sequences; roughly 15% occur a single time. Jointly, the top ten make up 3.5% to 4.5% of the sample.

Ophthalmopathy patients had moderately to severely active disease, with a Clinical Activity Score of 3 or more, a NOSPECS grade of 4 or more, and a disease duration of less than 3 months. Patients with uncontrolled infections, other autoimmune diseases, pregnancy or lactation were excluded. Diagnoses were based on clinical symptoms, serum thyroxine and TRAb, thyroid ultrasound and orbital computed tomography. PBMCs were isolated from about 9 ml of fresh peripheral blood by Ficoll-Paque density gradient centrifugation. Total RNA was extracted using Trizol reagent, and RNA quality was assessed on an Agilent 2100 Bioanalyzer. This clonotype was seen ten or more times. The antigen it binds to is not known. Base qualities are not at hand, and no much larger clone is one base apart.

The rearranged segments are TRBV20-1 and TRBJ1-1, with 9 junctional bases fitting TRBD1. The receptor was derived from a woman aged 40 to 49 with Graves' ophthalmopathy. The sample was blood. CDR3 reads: CSARQAGTGRGNTEAFF. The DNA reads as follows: TGCAGTGCTAGACAAGCCGGGACAGGGAGAGGGAACACTGAAGCTTTCTTT.